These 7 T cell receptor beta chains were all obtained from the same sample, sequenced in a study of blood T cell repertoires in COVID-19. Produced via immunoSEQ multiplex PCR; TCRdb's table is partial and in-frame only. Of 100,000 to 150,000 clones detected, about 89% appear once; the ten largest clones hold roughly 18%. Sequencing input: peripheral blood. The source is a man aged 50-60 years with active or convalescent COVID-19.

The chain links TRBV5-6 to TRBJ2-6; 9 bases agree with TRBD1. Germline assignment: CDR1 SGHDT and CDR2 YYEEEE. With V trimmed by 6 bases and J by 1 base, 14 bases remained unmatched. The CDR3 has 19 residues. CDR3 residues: CASNQLGTGILSGANVLTF. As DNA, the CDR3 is TGTGCCAGCAATCAGCTAGGGACAGGGATCTTATCTGGGGCCAACGTCCTGACTTTC.

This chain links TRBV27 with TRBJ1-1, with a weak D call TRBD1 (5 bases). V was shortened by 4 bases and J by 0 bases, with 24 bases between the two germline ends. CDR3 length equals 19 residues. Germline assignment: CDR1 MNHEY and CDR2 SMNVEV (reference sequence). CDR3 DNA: TGTGCCAGCAGTTCCAGAAGGGGCCAACCGGGCGGGATGAACACTGAAGCTTTCTTT. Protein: CASSSRRGQPGGMNTEAFF.

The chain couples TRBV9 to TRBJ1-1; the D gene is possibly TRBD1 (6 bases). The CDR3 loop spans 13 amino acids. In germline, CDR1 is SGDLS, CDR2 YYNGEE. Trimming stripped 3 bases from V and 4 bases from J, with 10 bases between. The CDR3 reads CASSEIGGTEAFF. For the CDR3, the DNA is TGTGCCAGCAGCGAAATAGGGGGCACTGAAGCTTTCTTT.

CDR3 in amino acids: CASSVSGADGELFF. CDR3 DNA sequence: TGTGCCAGCAGCGTTTCAGGGGCGGACGGGGAGCTGTTTTTT. The V gene is TRBV7-7, the J gene TRBJ2-2; weak D call: TRBD1 (6 bases). The CDR3 is made up of 14 amino acids. Germline CDR1 is SSHAT and CDR2 is FNYEAQ (reference sequence). V was pared by 5 bases and J by 7 bases, with 14 bases between.

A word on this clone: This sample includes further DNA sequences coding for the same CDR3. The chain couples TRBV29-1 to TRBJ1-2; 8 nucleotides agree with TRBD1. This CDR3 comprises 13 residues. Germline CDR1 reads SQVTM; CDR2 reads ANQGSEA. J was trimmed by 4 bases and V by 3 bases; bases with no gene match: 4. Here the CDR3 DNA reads TGCAGCGTTGAGCCAGGGGGCGGCTATGGCTACACCTTC. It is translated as CSVEPGGGYGYTF.

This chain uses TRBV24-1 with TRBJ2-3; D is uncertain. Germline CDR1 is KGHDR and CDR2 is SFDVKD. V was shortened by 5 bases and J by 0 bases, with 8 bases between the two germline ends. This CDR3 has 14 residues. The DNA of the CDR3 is TGTGCCACCAGTGGTCGGTTTAGCACAGATACGCAGTATTTT. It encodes CATSGRFSTDTQYF.

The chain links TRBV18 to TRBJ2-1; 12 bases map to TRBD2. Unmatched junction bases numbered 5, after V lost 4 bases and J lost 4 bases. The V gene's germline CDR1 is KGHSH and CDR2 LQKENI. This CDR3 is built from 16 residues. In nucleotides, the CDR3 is TGTGCCAGCTCACGACCTAGCGGGGGGGTTTACAATGAGCAGTTCTTC. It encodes CASSRPSGGVYNEQFF.